These T cell receptor beta chains were read from a single sample in a study of T cell changes during pregnancy in multiple sclerosis. Repertoires were generated with immunoSEQ multiplex PCR, while TCRdb's copy carries only in-frame clones and drops some. Among 37,000 or so clones listed, about nine tenths were seen once. The sequencing used CD4+ T cells from peripheral blood mononuclear cells, collected in the second trimester of pregnancy. The receptors originated from a female donor in good health, enrolled as a control in a pregnancy study. The CDR3 runs from the conserved cysteine through the conserved F or W. The D gene is left open where the match is weak. Only some rows state a clone size, as once, few, many or a class for expanded clones.

TRBV10-3	TRBJ2-3	-	-	CAIRQSSPTDTQYF	TGTGCCATCAGACAGTCCTCCCCCACAGATACGCAGTATTTT
TRBV6-5	TRBJ1-6	TRBD1	-	CASSYSTGGNSPLHF	TGTGCCAGCAGTTACTCTACAGGGGGCAATTCACCCCTCCACTTT
TRBV2	TRBJ2-5	TRBD2	-	CASPLASGGTQYF	TGTGCCAGCCCATTGGCTAGCGGGGGGACCCAGTACTTC
TRBV5-1	TRBJ2-5	TRBD2	-	CASSLGASGQETQYF	TGCGCCAGCAGCTTGGGGGCTAGCGGACAAGAGACCCAGTACTTC
TRBV5-4	TRBJ1-2	TRBD1	-	CASSLLTGGYYGYTF	TGTGCCAGCAGCTTGTTGACAGGGGGCTACTATGGCTACACCTTC
TRBV27	TRBJ2-5	TRBD2	-	CASSFRLAWEETQYF	TGTGCCAGCAGTTTTAGACTAGCGTGGGAAGAGACCCAGTACTTC
TRBV19	TRBJ2-4	-	-	CASSISHKNIQYF	TGTGCCAGTAGTATTAGTCACAAAAACATTCAGTACTTC
TRBV28	TRBJ1-3	TRBD1	-	CASSDRGMVNTIYF	TGTGCCAGCAGCGACAGGGGGATGGTTAACACCATATATTTT
TRBV6-6	TRBJ2-2	-	-	CASSRQAGAGELFF	TGTGCCAGCTCGAGACAGGCCGGAGCGGGGGAGCTGTTTTTT
TRBV6-6	TRBJ2-7	-	-	CASSYPDSTELF	TGTGCCAGCAGTTACCCGGACAGCACTGAACTTTTC
TRBV5-1	TRBJ2-3	TRBD2	once	CASSLDGGAMDTQYF	TGCGCCAGCAGCTTGGACGGGGGGGCAATGGATACGCAGTATTTT
TRBV30	TRBJ1-1	-	-	CAWSNGGARTEAFF	TGTGCCTGGAGTAACGGGGGGGCGCGCACTGAAGCTTTCTTT
TRBV6-1	TRBJ2-1	TRBD1	-	CASTGDRRGEQFF	TGTGCCAGCACAGGGGACAGGAGGGGAGAGCAGTTCTTC
TRBV9	TRBJ2-1	TRBD2	-	CASSVTSGRAGEQFF	TGTGCCAGCAGCGTGACTAGCGGGAGGGCCGGCGAGCAGTTCTTC
TRBV28	TRBJ2-3	-	once	CASRELTDTQYF	TGTGCCAGCAGGGAGCTCACAGATACGCAGTATTTT
TRBV1	TRBJ2-1	-	-	CTSSQEPPSLAGQNEQFF	TGCACCAGCAGCCAAGAACCCCCCTCTCTAGCGGGTCAAAATGAGCAGTTCTTC
TRBV19	TRBJ1-4	-	-	CASNSADSDEKLFF	TGTGCCAGTAACTCGGCGGACAGTGATGAAAAACTGTTTTTT
TRBV7-8	TRBJ2-1	TRBD2	once	CASRIIAGGFEQFF	TGTGCCAGCAGAATAATAGCGGGAGGGTTTGAGCAGTTCTTC
TRBV10-1	TRBJ2-1	TRBD2	-	CASSDRLARYNEQFF	TGCGCCAGCAGTGACAGACTAGCGAGATACAATGAGCAGTTCTTC
TRBV5-1	TRBJ2-1	TRBD2	-	CASSLAMRASGGRNNEQFF	TGCGCCAGCAGCTTGGCCATGAGGGCTAGCGGGGGGCGAAACAATGAGCAGTTCTTC
TRBV6-4	TRBJ2-7	-	-	CASSEREYEQYF	TGTGCCAGCAGTGAAAGGGAGTACGAGCAGTACTTC
TRBV28	TRBJ2-1	-	-	CASSFAGLKFF	TGTGCCAGCAGTTTCGCCGGTTTGAAGTTCTTC